A single T cell receptor (beta chain) is shown here with its context. Its antigen is as yet unknown. Study-wide results and limits: Greatest tumor Treg TCR overlap was with tumor naive CD4+ cells. In terms of TCR gene usage, tumor memory CD4+ T cells clustered together with blood and lymph node memory CD4+ cells, as well as with lymph node naive CD4+ cells.

Constant-region reverse primers amplified full-length variable regions, followed by semi-nested Nested Universal Primer A PCR. TCRdb passed the 5' RACE reads through MiXCR, listing each CDR3 protein once. The profile shows approximately 60,000 distinct CDR3 sequences, around 21% of them singletons. Treg sorting used a CD4+CD25+CD127-/low gate. Germline V gene lookup returns CDR1 SGHRS and CDR2 YFSETQ. The CDR3 runs 14 residues. The ends were cut back, 0 bases at V and 1 base at J, with 7 bases in the middle. This chain joins TRBV5-1 and TRBJ1-2; D not certain. Sequenced material: tumor-infiltrating Tregs sorted from the breast tumor. The sequence was collected from a female donor with breast cancer. CDR3 residues: CASSLGDYNYGYTF. In DNA form, the CDR3 reads TGCGCCAGCAGCTTGGGTGATTATAACTATGGCTACACCTTC.